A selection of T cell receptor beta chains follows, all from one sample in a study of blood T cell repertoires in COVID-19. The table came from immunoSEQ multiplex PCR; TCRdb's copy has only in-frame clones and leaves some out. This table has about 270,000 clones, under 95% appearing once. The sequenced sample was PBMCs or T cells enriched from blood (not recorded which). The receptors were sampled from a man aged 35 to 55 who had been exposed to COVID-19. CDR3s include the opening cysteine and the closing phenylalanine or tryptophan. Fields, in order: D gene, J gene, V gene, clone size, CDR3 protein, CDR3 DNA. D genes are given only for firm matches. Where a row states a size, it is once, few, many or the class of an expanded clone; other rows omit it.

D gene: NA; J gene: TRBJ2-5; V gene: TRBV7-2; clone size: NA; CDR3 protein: CASSLDTQGGETQYF; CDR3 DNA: TGTGCCAGCAGCTTAGACACACAGGGCGGGGAGACCCAGTACTTC
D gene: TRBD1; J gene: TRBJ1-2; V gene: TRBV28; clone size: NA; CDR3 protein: CASSLNGDRGDGYTF; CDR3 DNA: TGTGCCAGCAGTCTCAACGGCGACAGGGGAGATGGCTACACCTTC
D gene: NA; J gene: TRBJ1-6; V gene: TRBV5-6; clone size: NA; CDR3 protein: CASSLGGGDNSPLHF; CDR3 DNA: TGTGCCAGCAGCTTGGGTGGCGGGGATAATTCACCCCTCCACTTT
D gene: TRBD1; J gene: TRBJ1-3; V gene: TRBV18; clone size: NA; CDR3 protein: CASSNGQGAGNTIYF; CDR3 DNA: TGTGCCAGCTCAAACGGACAGGGGGCCGGAAACACCATATATTTT
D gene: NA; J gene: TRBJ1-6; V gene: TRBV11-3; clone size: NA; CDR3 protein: CASSLGRDNSPLHF; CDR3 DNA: TGTGCCAGCAGCTTAGGTCGGGATAATTCACCCCTCCACTTT
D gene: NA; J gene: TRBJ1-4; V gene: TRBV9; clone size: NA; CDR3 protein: CASSALGGAGEKLFF; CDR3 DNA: TGTGCCAGCAGCGCCCTGGGAGGGGCGGGTGAAAAACTGTTTTTT
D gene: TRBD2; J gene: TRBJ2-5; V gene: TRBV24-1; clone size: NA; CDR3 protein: CATSDLDRSGSYQETQYF; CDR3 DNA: TGTGCCACCAGTGATCTCGACAGGAGCGGGAGCTATCAAGAGACCCAGTACTTC
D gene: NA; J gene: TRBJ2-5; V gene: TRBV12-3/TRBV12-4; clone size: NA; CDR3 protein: CASSLTQEETQYF; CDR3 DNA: TGTGCCAGCAGCTTGACCCAGGAAGAGACCCAGTACTTC
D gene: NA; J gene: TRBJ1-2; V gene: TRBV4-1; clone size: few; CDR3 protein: CASSQVPGLYYGYTF; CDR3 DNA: TGCGCCAGCAGCCAGGTTCCGGGTTTGTACTATGGCTACACCTTC
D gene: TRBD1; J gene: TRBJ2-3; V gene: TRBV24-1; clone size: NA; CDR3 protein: CATSDGGQGGDTQYF; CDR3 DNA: TGTGCCACCAGTGATGGTGGACAGGGTGGAGATACGCAGTATTTT